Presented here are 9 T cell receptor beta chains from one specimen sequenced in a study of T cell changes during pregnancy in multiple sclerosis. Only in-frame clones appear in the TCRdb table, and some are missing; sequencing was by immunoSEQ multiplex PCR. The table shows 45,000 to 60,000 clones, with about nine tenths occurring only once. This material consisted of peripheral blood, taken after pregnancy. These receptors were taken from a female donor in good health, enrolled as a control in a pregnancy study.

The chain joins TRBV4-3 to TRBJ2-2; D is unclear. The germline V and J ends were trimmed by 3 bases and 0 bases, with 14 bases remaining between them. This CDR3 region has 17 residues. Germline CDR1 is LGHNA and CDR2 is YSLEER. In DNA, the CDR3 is TGCGCCAGCAGCCAGGTAGGCGGAAACGCGAACACCGGGGAGCTGTTTTTT. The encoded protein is CASSQVGGNANTGELFF.

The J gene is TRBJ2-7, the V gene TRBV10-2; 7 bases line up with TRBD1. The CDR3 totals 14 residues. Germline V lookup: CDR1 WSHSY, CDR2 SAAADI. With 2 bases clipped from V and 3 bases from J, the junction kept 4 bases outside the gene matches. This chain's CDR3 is CASSETGVSYEQYF. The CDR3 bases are TGCGCCAGCAGTGAGACAGGGGTAAGCTACGAGCAGTACTTC.

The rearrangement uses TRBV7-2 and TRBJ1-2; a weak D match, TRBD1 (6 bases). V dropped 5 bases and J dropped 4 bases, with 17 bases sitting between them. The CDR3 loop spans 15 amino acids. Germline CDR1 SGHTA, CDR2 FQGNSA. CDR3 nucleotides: TGTGCCAGCAGCCCGCACAGGGTAAAGGGCTATGGCTACACCTTC. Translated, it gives CASSPHRVKGYGYTF.

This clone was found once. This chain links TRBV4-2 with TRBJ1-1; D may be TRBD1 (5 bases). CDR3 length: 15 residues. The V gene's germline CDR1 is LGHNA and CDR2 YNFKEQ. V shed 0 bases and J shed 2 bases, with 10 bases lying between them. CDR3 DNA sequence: TGTGCCAGCAGCCAAGATGAAGGGGCCAACACTGAAGCTTTCTTT. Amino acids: CASSQDEGANTEAFF.

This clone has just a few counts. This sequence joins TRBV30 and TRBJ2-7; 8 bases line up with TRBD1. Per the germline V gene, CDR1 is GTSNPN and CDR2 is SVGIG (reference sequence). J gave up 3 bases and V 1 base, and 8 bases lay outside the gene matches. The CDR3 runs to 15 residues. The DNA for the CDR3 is TGTGCCTGGAGTGCCGGGACAGGAGACTTCTACGAGCAGTACTTC. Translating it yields CAWSAGTGDFYEQYF. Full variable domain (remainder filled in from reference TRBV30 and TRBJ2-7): SQTIHQWPATLVQPVGSPLSLECTVEGTSNPNLYWYRQAAGRGLQLLFYSVGIGQISSEVPQNLSASRPQDRQFILSSKKLLLSDSGFYLCAWSAGTGDFYEQYFGPGTRLTVT.

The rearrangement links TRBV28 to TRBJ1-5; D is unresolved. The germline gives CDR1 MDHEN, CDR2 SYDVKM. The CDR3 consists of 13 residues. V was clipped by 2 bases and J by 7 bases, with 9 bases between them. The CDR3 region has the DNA TGTGCCAGCAGTTTAGGCAGATTACAGCCCCAGCATTTT. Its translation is CASSLGRLQPQHF. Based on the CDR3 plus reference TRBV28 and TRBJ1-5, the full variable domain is DVKVTQSSRYLVKRTGEKVFLECVQDMDHENMFWYRQDPGLGLRLIYFSYDVKMKEKGDIPEGYSVSREKKERFSLILESASTNQTSMYLCASSLGRLQPQHFGDGTRLSIL.

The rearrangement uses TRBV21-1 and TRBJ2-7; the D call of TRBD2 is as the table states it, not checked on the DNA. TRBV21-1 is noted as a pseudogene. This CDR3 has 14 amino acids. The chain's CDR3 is CASSKVWSSYEQYF. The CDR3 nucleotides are TGTGCCAGCAGCAAAGTGTGGAGCTCCTACGAGCAGTACTTC.

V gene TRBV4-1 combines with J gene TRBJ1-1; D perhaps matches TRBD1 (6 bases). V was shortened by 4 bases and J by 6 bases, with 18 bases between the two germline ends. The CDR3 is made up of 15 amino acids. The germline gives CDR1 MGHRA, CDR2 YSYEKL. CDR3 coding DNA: TGCGCCAGCAGCCGATATCCAGGGGTTCAGGCTGAAGCTTTCTTT. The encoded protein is CASSRYPGVQAEAFF.

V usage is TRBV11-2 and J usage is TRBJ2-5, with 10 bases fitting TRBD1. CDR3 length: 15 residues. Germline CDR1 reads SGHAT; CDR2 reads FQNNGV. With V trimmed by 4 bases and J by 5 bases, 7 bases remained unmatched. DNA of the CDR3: TGTGCCAGCAGCTCGCCGGACAGGGGGTGGGAGACCCAGTACTTC. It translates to CASSSPDRGWETQYF.